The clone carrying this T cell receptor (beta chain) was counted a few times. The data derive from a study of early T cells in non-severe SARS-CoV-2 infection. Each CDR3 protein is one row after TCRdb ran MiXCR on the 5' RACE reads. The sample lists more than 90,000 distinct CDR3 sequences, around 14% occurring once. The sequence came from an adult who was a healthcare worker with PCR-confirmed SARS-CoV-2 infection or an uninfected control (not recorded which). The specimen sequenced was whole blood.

The DNA for the CDR3 is TGTGCCAGCAGCCAATTACTAGCTGATGCCGGGGAGCTGTTTTTT. Translating gives CASSQLLADAGELFF. V usage is TRBV4-2 and J usage is TRBJ2-2; D is perhaps TRBD2 (6 bases). This CDR3 has 15 amino acids. Trimming stripped 2 bases from V and 6 bases from J, with 13 bases between. Germline V lookup: CDR1 LGHNA, CDR2 YNFKEQ.